This paragraph reports one TCR beta chain. What it recognizes is unknown. In preparing the TRB cDNA libraries, 5' RACE with UMI labels was used. Following a re-call of the 5' RACE reads, TCRdb has one entry per CDR3 protein and lacks DNA. In total, the table holds roughly 110,000 distinct CDR3 sequences. This specimen belongs to a study of CXCR3-negative and CXCR3-positive naive CD8 T cells. Study-level background: Overall TRB read output was 120 million to 150 million, and each library contained about 1.5 +/- 0.3 million reads.

The CDR3 consists of 13 residues. Per germline, CDR1 MNHEY and CDR2 SMNVEV (reference sequence). Findings and limits, study-wide: TRB CDR3s were more hydrophobic in CXCR3-positive than in CXCR3-negative naive cells. Naive CXCR3-positive and CXCR3-negative cells shared similar TRBV-TRBJ usage, unlike memory cells.

The receptor comes from a human donor in good health. Some clones in this sample may be carry-over from other donors' samples. The sample taken for sequencing was naive CXCR3+ CD8+ T cells from blood. Subset defined: CD45RO-CCR7+CD27+CD95- naive CD8+ T cells expressing CXCR3 (TNR3+). V is TRBV27 and J is TRBJ2-1. CDR3: CASSLYVGNEQFF.